The rows below give T cell receptor beta chains drawn from one sample of a study of OX40 agonist ivuxolimab in advanced cancers. Only in-frame clones appear in the TCRdb table, and some are missing; sequencing was by immunoSEQ multiplex PCR. The repertoire holds about 40,000 clones, with 82% as singletons. The sample was CD4+ or CD8+ T cells sorted from blood, taken in a trial of the OX40 agonist ivuxolimab. The receptors originated from an adult with an advanced solid tumor such as melanoma, head and neck, liver or kidney cancer. Each CDR3 is given with its conserved first and last residue. D genes are given only for firm matches. Rows may omit the clone size; those that give it use once, few, many or a size class.

D gene: NA; V gene: TRBV6-4; J gene: TRBJ1-1; clone size: once; CDR3 DNA: TGTGCCAGCAGTGACTCGGGGGTATCCCCAGCTTTCTTT; CDR3 protein: CASSDSGVSPAFF
D gene: TRBD2; V gene: TRBV18; J gene: TRBJ2-1; clone size: NA; CDR3 DNA: TGTGCCAGCTCACCACGTACTAGCGGGAGGATGGAGGAGAATGAGCAGTTCTTC; CDR3 protein: CASSPRTSGRMEENEQFF
D gene: NA; V gene: TRBV15; J gene: TRBJ2-2; clone size: NA; CDR3 DNA: TGTGCCACCAGCAGACCGGGGCTTGGGGCCGGGGAGCTGTTTTTT; CDR3 protein: CATSRPGLGAGELFF
D gene: TRBD2; V gene: TRBV11-2; J gene: TRBJ2-3; clone size: NA; CDR3 DNA: TGTGCCAGCAGCTTAGGGCCGGGGCTAGCGGGGGGAGAGACGCAGTATTTT; CDR3 protein: CASSLGPGLAGGETQYF
D gene: NA; V gene: TRBV5-4; J gene: TRBJ1-6; clone size: NA; CDR3 DNA: TGTGCCAGCACCCGGGGGGGAGGGTATAATTCACCCCTCCACTTT; CDR3 protein: CASTRGGGYNSPLHF
D gene: NA; V gene: TRBV5-1; J gene: TRBJ1-1; clone size: NA; CDR3 DNA: TGCGCCAGCAGCCCTACAGCAGGGATGAACACTGAAGCTTTCTTT; CDR3 protein: CASSPTAGMNTEAFF
D gene: NA; V gene: TRBV20-1; J gene: TRBJ2-5; clone size: once; CDR3 DNA: TGCAGTGCCGGCCTTATGGCCCAGTACTTC; CDR3 protein: CSAGLMAQYF
D gene: NA; V gene: TRBV29-1; J gene: TRBJ1-4; clone size: few; CDR3 DNA: TGCAGCGCAGTAATACCGGTAGGGGAACTGTTTTTT; CDR3 protein: CSAVIPVGELFF
D gene: NA; V gene: TRBV18; J gene: TRBJ1-4; clone size: once; CDR3 DNA: TGTGCCAGCTCACCGGGTAACAATGAAAAACTGTTTTTT; CDR3 protein: CASSPGNNEKLFF
D gene: TRBD2; V gene: TRBV6-4; J gene: TRBJ2-1; clone size: many; CDR3 DNA: TGTGCCAGCAGTGACGCGGGACTAGCAGACAATGAGCAGTTCTTC; CDR3 protein: CASSDAGLADNEQFF
D gene: TRBD1; V gene: TRBV5-4; J gene: TRBJ2-7; clone size: NA; CDR3 DNA: TGTGCCAGCAGCCAGGCCGGGACAGGGTTTGACGAGCAGTACTTC; CDR3 protein: CASSQAGTGFDEQYF
D gene: NA; V gene: TRBV6-6; J gene: TRBJ1-6; clone size: NA; CDR3 DNA: TGTGCCAGCACCCTACTCGGGGGAGGTGGTTCACCCCTCCACTTT; CDR3 protein: CASTLLGGGGSPLHF
D gene: TRBD1; V gene: TRBV29-1; J gene: TRBJ1-1; clone size: NA; CDR3 DNA: TGCAGCGTTGCACAGGGGAATACTGAAGCTTTCTTT; CDR3 protein: CSVAQGNTEAFF
D gene: NA; V gene: TRBV28; J gene: TRBJ2-5; clone size: NA; CDR3 DNA: TGTGCCAGCAGTTACCAGGGAGTACAAGAGACCCAGTACTTC; CDR3 protein: CASSYQGVQETQYF
D gene: TRBD2; V gene: TRBV28; J gene: TRBJ2-3; clone size: NA; CDR3 DNA: TGTGCCAGCCTCGGGACTAGCGGGAGGGCCCCAGATACGCAGTATTTT; CDR3 protein: CASLGTSGRAPDTQYF
D gene: NA; V gene: TRBV28; J gene: TRBJ2-2; clone size: once; CDR3 DNA: TGTGCCAGCAGTTTCCGGCGGGGCCGCGGGTCCGGGGAGCTGTTTTTT; CDR3 protein: CASSFRRGRGSGELFF
D gene: TRBD1; V gene: TRBV5-1; J gene: TRBJ2-4; clone size: NA; CDR3 DNA: TGCGCCAGCAGCTTGGGACAGGGCCGAAACATTCAGTACTTC; CDR3 protein: CASSLGQGRNIQYF
D gene: NA; V gene: TRBV19; J gene: TRBJ1-1; clone size: NA; CDR3 DNA: TGTGCCAGTAGTACCCGACGGGAGAACACTGAAGCTTTCTTT; CDR3 protein: CASSTRRENTEAFF
D gene: TRBD1; V gene: TRBV4-3; J gene: TRBJ1-1; clone size: NA; CDR3 DNA: TGCGCCAGCAGCGGGACAGGGTTGGGCACTGAAGCTTTCTTT; CDR3 protein: CASSGTGLGTEAFF
D gene: NA; V gene: TRBV15; J gene: TRBJ2-7; clone size: NA; CDR3 DNA: TGTGCCACCAGCAGAGAAGGAGACGAGCAGTACTTC; CDR3 protein: CATSREGDEQYF
D gene: NA; V gene: TRBV9; J gene: TRBJ1-3; clone size: few; CDR3 DNA: TGTGCCAGCAGCGTATCCGGGGAAAGCGGAAACACCATATATTTT; CDR3 protein: CASSVSGESGNTIYF
D gene: NA; V gene: TRBV4-3; J gene: TRBJ2-1; clone size: few; CDR3 DNA: TGCGCCAGCAGCCAAGAAGGACGGGGGCTCTACAATGAGCAGTTCTTC; CDR3 protein: CASSQEGRGLYNEQFF
D gene: NA; V gene: TRBV7-8; J gene: TRBJ1-2; clone size: NA; CDR3 DNA: TGTGCCAGCAGCTTATCCACAACCCTCTATTTGAATGGCTACACCTTC; CDR3 protein: CASSLSTTLYLNGYTF
D gene: NA; V gene: TRBV27; J gene: TRBJ2-7; clone size: NA; CDR3 DNA: TGTGCCAGCAGTTTATACCTGGACAGCACTTACTACGAGCAGTACTTC; CDR3 protein: CASSLYLDSTYYEQYF
D gene: TRBD1; V gene: TRBV19; J gene: TRBJ1-1; clone size: NA; CDR3 DNA: TGTGCCAGTAGTACACAGGGGCGCACTGAAGCTTTCTTT; CDR3 protein: CASSTQGRTEAFF
D gene: TRBD1; V gene: TRBV27; J gene: TRBJ2-7; clone size: NA; CDR3 DNA: TGTGCCAGCCGGTCCGGGACAGGGTCGGGCGAGCAGTACTTC; CDR3 protein: CASRSGTGSGEQYF
D gene: NA; V gene: TRBV27; J gene: TRBJ1-2; clone size: NA; CDR3 DNA: TGTGCCAGCAGTTTAGGGGTAGCCTTATATGGCTACACCTTC; CDR3 protein: CASSLGVALYGYTF
D gene: NA; V gene: TRBV4-1; J gene: TRBJ1-1; clone size: NA; CDR3 DNA: TGCGCCAGCAGCCAAGTTAGAGGGTACACTGAAGCTTTCTTT; CDR3 protein: CASSQVRGYTEAFF
D gene: TRBD1; V gene: TRBV27; J gene: TRBJ1-2; clone size: NA; CDR3 DNA: TGTGCCAGCAGTTTTGACAGGGGAAACTATGGCTACACCTTC; CDR3 protein: CASSFDRGNYGYTF
D gene: TRBD1; V gene: TRBV7-9; J gene: TRBJ2-3; clone size: NA; CDR3 DNA: TGTGCCAGCAGCCGACAGGGGGCCGTGGCAGATACGCAGTATTTT; CDR3 protein: CASSRQGAVADTQYF
D gene: TRBD2; V gene: TRBV27; J gene: TRBJ2-7; clone size: few; CDR3 DNA: TGTGCCAGCAGAACTAGCGGACACGAGCAGTACTTC; CDR3 protein: CASRTSGHEQYF
D gene: TRBD2; V gene: TRBV19; J gene: TRBJ2-3; clone size: NA; CDR3 DNA: TGTGCCAGTAGTTTCCTAGCGGGGGCAAACACAGATACGCAGTATTTT; CDR3 protein: CASSFLAGANTDTQYF
D gene: NA; V gene: TRBV7-8; J gene: TRBJ1-2; clone size: NA; CDR3 DNA: TGTGCCAGCAGCTTACGCCTGGAGGACTATGGCTACACCTTC; CDR3 protein: CASSLRLEDYGYTF
D gene: NA; V gene: TRBV6-4; J gene: TRBJ2-1; clone size: NA; CDR3 DNA: TGTGCCAGCAGTGACTCCCGAGGGTTTTACAATGAGCAGTTCTTC; CDR3 protein: CASSDSRGFYNEQFF
D gene: TRBD1; V gene: TRBV19; J gene: TRBJ1-1; clone size: NA; CDR3 DNA: TGTGCCAGGGAGGAATTGGACCAGGGGGCGCGAAGATCTGAAGCTTTCTTT; CDR3 protein: CAREELDQGARRSEAFF
D gene: NA; V gene: TRBV9; J gene: TRBJ1-2; clone size: NA; CDR3 DNA: TGTGCCAGCAGCCCCCAAGCCGGGTTCTACACCTTC; CDR3 protein: CASSPQAGFYTF
D gene: NA; V gene: TRBV28; J gene: TRBJ2-7; clone size: NA; CDR3 DNA: TGTGCCAGCAGTTTACCGGAGGCCTACGAGCAGTACTTC; CDR3 protein: CASSLPEAYEQYF
D gene: NA; V gene: TRBV27; J gene: TRBJ1-1; clone size: NA; CDR3 DNA: TGTGCCAGCAGGAAGGGTGTAACTGAAGCTTTCTTT; CDR3 protein: CASRKGVTEAFF
D gene: TRBD2; V gene: TRBV9; J gene: TRBJ2-3; clone size: once; CDR3 DNA: TGTGCCAGCAGCGCCAGGGTGGGACTAGCGGGAGCAGGCACAGATACGCAGTATTTT; CDR3 protein: CASSARVGLAGAGTDTQYF
D gene: NA; V gene: TRBV9; J gene: TRBJ1-1; clone size: NA; CDR3 DNA: TGTGCCAGCAGCGTAGCTGGGGGTTCGGGGGGCACGAAAAACACTGAAGCTTTCTTT; CDR3 protein: CASSVAGGSGGTKNTEAFF
D gene: NA; V gene: TRBV29-1; J gene: TRBJ1-1; clone size: NA; CDR3 DNA: TGCAGCGTTGCTAGGAACACTGAAGCTTTCTTT; CDR3 protein: CSVARNTEAFF